Each of the 6 T cell receptor beta chains below was sequenced from the same sample in a study of T cell changes during pregnancy in multiple sclerosis. TCRdb's table, derived via immunoSEQ multiplex PCR, lists solely in-frame clones and lacks some. This table holds about 36,000 clones, approximately 90% found once. This specimen consisted of CD4+ T cells from peripheral blood mononuclear cells, obtained in the first trimester of pregnancy. These receptor sequences come from a female donor with multiple sclerosis, enrolled in a pregnancy study.

This chain joins TRBV7-2 and TRBJ2-7, with TRBD2 as a possible D gene (5 bases). The CDR3 consists of 14 residues. Trimming cost V 2 bases and J 5 bases, with 13 bases left between them. Germline V CDR1 and CDR2: SGHTA, FQGNSA. DNA for the CDR3: TGTGCCAGCAGCTTACTGAGGGTCGGCCACGAGCAGTACTTC. Amino acid sequence: CASSLLRVGHEQYF.

CDR3 bases: TGTGCCAGTTCCAAATCGGGACAGTCCAATCAGCCCCAGCATTTT. Its translation: CASSKSGQSNQPQHF. The chain couples TRBV19 to TRBJ1-5; 7 bases are a match to TRBD1. The trim removed 8 bases at V and 3 bases at J, leaving 10 bases unmatched. The CDR3 is 15 amino acids. Germline CDR1 reads LNHDA; CDR2 reads SQIVND (reference sequence).

The chain is built from TRBV11-2 and TRBJ1-2; maybe TRBD1 (6 bases). V shed 0 bases and J shed 5 bases, with 13 bases lying between them. Germline CDR1 reads SGHAT; CDR2 reads FQNNGV. CDR3 length: 15 residues. The DNA of the CDR3 is TGTGCCAGCAGCTTAGACCCCAGGGGCGGGTATGGCTACACCTTC. It is translated as CASSLDPRGGYGYTF.

V and J are TRBV11-2 and TRBJ2-3; 7 bases align to TRBD1. In germline, CDR1 is SGHAT, CDR2 FQNNGV. V was clipped by 5 bases and J by 10 bases; unmatched bases: 9. The CDR3 covers 13 residues. CDR3 DNA: TGTGCCAGCAGCACTACACAGGGGACCGCGCAGTATTTT. It translates to CASSTTQGTAQYF.

This clone appeared a single time. V is TRBV7-9 and J is TRBJ2-3; TRBD2 matches 13 bases. The CDR3 contains 17 residues. Germline V lookup: CDR1 SEHNR, CDR2 FQNEAQ (reference sequence). V shed 5 bases, J shed 1 base, and the junction held 6 bases outside the gene matches. CDR3 loop: CASSPRTSGGGTDTQYF. DNA of the CDR3: TGTGCCAGCAGCCCCCGGACTAGCGGGGGAGGCACAGATACGCAGTATTTT.

The chain couples TRBV28 to TRBJ2-5; a possible D gene is TRBD2 (5 bases). The CDR3 spans 13 residues. Trimming cost V 6 bases and J 2 bases, with 10 bases left between them. Germline V CDR1 and CDR2: MDHEN, SYDVKM. CDR3 amino acids: CASSRSGQETQYF. CDR3 nucleotide sequence: TGTGCCAGCAGCCGGAGCGGACAAGAGACCCAGTACTTC.